The TCR beta chain under discussion was sequenced for a study of T-cell reconstitution after alpha-beta-depleted transplantation in children. Unique molecular identifiers were built into the TCRbeta library. TCRdb passed the PCR reads through MiXCR, listing each CDR3 protein once. The sample records about 1,000,000 distinct CDR3 sequences, roughly 31% being singletons. Germline lookup yields CDR1 SQVTM and CDR2 ANQGSEA. The V and J ends lost 4 bases and 5 bases respectively, with 11 bases between them. The CDR3 has 12 residues. Study-wide results and caveats: One year post-transplant, T-cell counts and diversity were largely derived from T cells produced anew. The origin of alpha-beta T cells about two months after transplant was reportedly several hundred expanded graft clones. Diversity of TCRbeta at day 60 was high in some patients, arising from surviving recipient T cells and thymic progenitors.

On this clonotype itself: Its antigen remains unknown.

The rearrangement uses TRBV29-1 and TRBJ2-5; the D gene is possibly TRBD1 (6 bases). The sequencing here drew on PBMCs, mostly from graft donor cells, taken 360 days after TCRalphabeta/CD19-depleted stem cell transplant. This TCR derives from a boy in the first two years of life who had a stem cell transplant for SCID, so the T cells may come from the graft donor. The CDR3 loop reads CSVGTARETQYF. In DNA, the CDR3 is TGCAGCGTTGGGACAGCCAGGGAGACCCAGTACTTC. The full variable domain, with the rest looked up from reference TRBV29-1 and TRBJ2-5, is SAVISQKPSRDICQRGTSLTIQCQVDSQVTMMFWYRQQPGQSLTLIATANQGSEATYESGFVIDKFPISRPNLTFSTLTVSNMSPEDSSIYLCSVGTARETQYFGPGTRLLVL.